This entry is about one T cell receptor (beta chain). Its specificity is not known. Next came a second PCR, run for about 7 to 12 cycles, which used a sample-barcoded 5' primer along with a J-beta primer mix. The template-switch adaptor, which had 12 random nucleotides, put a tag on each cDNA molecule. Using its own MiXCR run on the 5' RACE reads, TCRdb lists one record per CDR3 protein. The sample gives hundreds of thousands of distinct CDR3 sequences, under 30% of which show up once; roughly 14% is in the top ten. This sample stems from a study of blood T cells in healthy people across ages. Study-wide points: Older age coincided with a roughly linear decline in TCR beta diversity per million T cells. More naive CD4+ cells and higher diversity were found in long-lived than in aged donors.

Trimming took off 2 bases at V and 5 bases at J, with 10 bases between the two ends. The CDR3 runs to 14 residues. The V gene's germline CDR1 is SGHRS and CDR2 YFSETQ. Per sample, at least 6 micrograms of total RNA were extracted. This receptor was obtained from a woman of 80 years or more in good health. The chain joins TRBV5-1 to TRBJ2-2; D unclear. Sequences were obtained from blood. The chain's CDR3 is CASSLMTNTGELFF. The CDR3 DNA reads TGCGCCAGCAGCTTAATGACCAATACCGGGGAGCTGTTTTTT. The full variable domain, rest sourced from reference TRBV5-1 and TRBJ2-2, is KAGVTQTPRYLIKTRGQQVTLSCSPISGHRSVSWYQQTPGQGLQFLFEYFSETQRNKGNFPGRFSGRQFSNSRSEMNVSTLELGDSALYLCASSLMTNTGELFFGEGSRLTVL.